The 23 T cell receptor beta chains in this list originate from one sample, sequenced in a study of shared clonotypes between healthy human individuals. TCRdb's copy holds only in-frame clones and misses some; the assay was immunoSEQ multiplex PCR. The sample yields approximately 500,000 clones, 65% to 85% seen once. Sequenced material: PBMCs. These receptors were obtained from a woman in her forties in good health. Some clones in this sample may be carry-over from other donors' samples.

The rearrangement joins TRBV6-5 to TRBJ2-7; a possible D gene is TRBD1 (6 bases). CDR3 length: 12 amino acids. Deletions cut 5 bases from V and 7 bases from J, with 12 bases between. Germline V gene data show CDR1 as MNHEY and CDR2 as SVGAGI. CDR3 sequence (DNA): TGTGCCAGCAGTCGCAGGGGCGGGGAGCAGTACTTC. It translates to CASSRRGGEQYF.

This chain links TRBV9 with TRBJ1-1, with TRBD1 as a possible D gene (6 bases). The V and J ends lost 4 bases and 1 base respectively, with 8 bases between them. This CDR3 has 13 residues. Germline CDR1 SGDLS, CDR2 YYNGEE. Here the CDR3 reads CASSQGQNTEAFF. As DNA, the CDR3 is TGTGCCAGCAGCCAGGGACAGAACACTGAAGCTTTCTTT. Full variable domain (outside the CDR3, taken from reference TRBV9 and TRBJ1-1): DSGVTQTPKHLITATGQRVTLRCSPRSGDLSVYWYQQSLDQGLQFLIQYYNGEERAKGNILERFSAQQFPDLHSELNLSSLELGDSALYFCASSQGQNTEAFFGQGTRLTVV.

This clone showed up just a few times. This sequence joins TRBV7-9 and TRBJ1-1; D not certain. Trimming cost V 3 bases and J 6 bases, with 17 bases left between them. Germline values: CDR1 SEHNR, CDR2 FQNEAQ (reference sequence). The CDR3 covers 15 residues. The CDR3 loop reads CASSFIKDLWAEAFF. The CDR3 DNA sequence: TGTGCCAGCAGCTTCATTAAGGACCTCTGGGCTGAAGCTTTCTTT.

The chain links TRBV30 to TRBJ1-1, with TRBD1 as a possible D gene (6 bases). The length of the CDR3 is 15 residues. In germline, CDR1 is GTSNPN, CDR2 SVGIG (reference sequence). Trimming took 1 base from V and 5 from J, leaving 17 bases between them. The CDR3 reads CAWSDRRGAGTEAFF. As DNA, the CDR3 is TGTGCCTGGAGTGACAGGCGGGGGGCAGGTACTGAAGCTTTCTTT.

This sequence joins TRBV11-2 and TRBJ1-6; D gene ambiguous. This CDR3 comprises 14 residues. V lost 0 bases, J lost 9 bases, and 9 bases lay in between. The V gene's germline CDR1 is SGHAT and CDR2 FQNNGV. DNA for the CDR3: TGTGCCAGCAGCTTAGATCCCGGAGGTTCACCCCTCCACTTT. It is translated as CASSLDPGGSPLHF.

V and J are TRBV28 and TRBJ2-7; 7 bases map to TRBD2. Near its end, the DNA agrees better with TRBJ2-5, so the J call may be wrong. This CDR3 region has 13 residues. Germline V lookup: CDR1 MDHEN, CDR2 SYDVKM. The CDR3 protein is CASSGEGRETQYF. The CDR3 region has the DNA TGTGCCAGCAGTGGGGAGGGGAGGGAGACCCAGTACTTC.

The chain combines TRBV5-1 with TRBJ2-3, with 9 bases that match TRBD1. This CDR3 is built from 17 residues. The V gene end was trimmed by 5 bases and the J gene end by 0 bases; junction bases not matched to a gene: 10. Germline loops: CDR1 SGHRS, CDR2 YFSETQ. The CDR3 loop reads CASSWGQGIGSTDTQYF. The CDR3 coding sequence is TGCGCCAGCAGTTGGGGACAGGGAATAGGTAGCACAGATACGCAGTATTTT.

CDR3 nucleotide sequence: TGCAGCGCCTCGCGGGCTGGCGGAAATGAGCAGTTCTTC. This sequence encodes CSASRAGGNEQFF. The rearrangement links TRBV29-1 to TRBJ2-1, with D maybe TRBD2 (5 bases). CDR3 size: 13 residues. V was pared by 7 bases and J by 7 bases, with 17 bases between. Germline CDR1 reads SQVTM; CDR2 reads ANQGSEA.

This CDR3 is CASSTGQPDYGYTF. CDR3 sequence (DNA): TGCGCCAGCAGCACCGGACAGCCAGATTATGGCTACACCTTC. The V gene is TRBV5-1, the J gene TRBJ1-2, with D perhaps matching TRBD1 (6 bases). Germline-derived CDR1 and CDR2 are SGHRS and YFSETQ. The CDR3 has 14 residues. Trimming left V 4 bases short and J 5 bases short, with 15 bases between.

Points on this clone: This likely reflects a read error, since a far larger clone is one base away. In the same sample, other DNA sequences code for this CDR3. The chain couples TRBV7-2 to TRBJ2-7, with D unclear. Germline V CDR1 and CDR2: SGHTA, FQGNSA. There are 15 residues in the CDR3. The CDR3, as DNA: TGCGCCAGCAGCTTAGGCAGCCAGAGCTCCTACGAGCAGTACTTC. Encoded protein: CASSLGSQSSYEQYF.

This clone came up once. The CDR3: CAISGGTGYYGYTF. The CDR3, as DNA: TGTGCCATCAGCGGGGGGACAGGCTACTATGGCTACACCTTC. The V gene is TRBV10-3, the J gene TRBJ1-2, with 8 bases matching TRBD1. The germline CDR1 and CDR2 sequences are ENHRY and SYGVKD. CDR3 length equals 14 residues. V lost 6 bases, J lost 3 bases, and 6 bases stayed unmatched.

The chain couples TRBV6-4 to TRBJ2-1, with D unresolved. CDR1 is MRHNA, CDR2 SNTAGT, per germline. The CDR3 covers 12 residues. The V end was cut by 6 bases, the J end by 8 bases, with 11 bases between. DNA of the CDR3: TGTGCCAGCAGCGATATTGGAGATGAGCAGTTCTTC. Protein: CASSDIGDEQFF.

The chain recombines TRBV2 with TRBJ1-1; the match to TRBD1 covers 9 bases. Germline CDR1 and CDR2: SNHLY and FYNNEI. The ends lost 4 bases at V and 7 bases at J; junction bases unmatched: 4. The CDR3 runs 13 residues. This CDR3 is CASSGQGVGEAFF. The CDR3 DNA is TGTGCCAGCAGTGGACAGGGGGTCGGTGAAGCTTTCTTT. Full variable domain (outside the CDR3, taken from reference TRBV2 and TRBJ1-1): EPEVTQTPSHQVTQMGQEVILRCVPISNHLYFYWYRQILGQKVEFLVSFYNNEISEKSEIFDDQFSVERPDGSNFTLKIRSTKLEDSAMYFCASSGQGVGEAFFGQGTRLTVV.

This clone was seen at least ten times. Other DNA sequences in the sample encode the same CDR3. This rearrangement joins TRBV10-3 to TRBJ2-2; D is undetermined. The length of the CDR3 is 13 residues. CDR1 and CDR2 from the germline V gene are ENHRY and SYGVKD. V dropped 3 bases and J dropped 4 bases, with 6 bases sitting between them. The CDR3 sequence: CAISDRATGELFF. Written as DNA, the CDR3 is TGTGCCATCAGTGATAGGGCCACCGGGGAGCTGTTTTTT.

This chain's CDR3 is CASTIQGDPGNTIYF. Written as DNA, the CDR3 is TGTGCCAGCACTATACAGGGAGACCCTGGAAACACCATATATTTT. The V and J genes are TRBV6-1 and TRBJ1-3; TRBD1 might be the D (6 bases). From germline, CDR1 is MNHNS and CDR2 SASEGT. This CDR3 has 15 residues. V lost 7 bases to trimming and J lost 2 bases, with 15 bases between them.

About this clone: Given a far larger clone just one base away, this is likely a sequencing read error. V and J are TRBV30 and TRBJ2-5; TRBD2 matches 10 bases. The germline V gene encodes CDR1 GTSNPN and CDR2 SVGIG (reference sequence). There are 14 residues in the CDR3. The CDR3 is CAWTSGSFQETLYF. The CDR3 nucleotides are TGTGCCTGGACTAGCGGGAGCTTTCAGGAGACCCTGTACTTC.

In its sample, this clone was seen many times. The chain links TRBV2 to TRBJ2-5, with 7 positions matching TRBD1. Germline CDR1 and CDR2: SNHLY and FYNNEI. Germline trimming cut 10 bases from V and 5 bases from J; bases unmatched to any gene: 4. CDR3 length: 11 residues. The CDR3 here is CAIRDSETQYF. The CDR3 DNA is TGTGCCATACGGGACAGTGAGACCCAGTACTTC. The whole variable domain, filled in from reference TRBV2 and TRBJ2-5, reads EPEVTQTPSHQVTQMGQEVILRCVPISNHLYFYWYRQILGQKVEFLVSFYNNEISEKSEIFDDQFSVERPDGSNFTLKIRSTKLEDSAMYFCAIRDSETQYFGPGTRLLVL.

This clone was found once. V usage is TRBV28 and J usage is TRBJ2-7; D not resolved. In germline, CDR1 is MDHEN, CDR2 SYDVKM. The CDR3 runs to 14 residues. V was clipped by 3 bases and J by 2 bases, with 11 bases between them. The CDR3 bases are TGTGCCAGCAGTTTCATAGGGAACCCCTACGAGCAGTACTTC. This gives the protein CASSFIGNPYEQYF.

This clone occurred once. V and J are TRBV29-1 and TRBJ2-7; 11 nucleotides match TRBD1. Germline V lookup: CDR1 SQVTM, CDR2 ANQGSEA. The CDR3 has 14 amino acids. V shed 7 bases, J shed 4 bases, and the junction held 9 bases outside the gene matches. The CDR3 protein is CSAAGQGALYEQYF. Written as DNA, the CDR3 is TGCAGCGCCGCAGGACAGGGGGCCTTATACGAGCAGTACTTC.

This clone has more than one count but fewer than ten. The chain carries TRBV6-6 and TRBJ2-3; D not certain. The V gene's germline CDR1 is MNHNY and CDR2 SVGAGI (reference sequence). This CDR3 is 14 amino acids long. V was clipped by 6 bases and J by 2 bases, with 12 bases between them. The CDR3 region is CASRAQQNTDTQYF. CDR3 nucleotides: TGTGCCAGCAGGGCCCAACAGAACACAGATACGCAGTATTTT.

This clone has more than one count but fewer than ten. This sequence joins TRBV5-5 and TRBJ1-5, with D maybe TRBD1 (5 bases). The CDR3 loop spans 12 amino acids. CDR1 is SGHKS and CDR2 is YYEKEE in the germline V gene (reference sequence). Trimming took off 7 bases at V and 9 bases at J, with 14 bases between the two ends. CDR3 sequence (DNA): TGTGCCAGCCCCACTCAGGGTCGGCCCCAGCATTTT. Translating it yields CASPTQGRPQHF.

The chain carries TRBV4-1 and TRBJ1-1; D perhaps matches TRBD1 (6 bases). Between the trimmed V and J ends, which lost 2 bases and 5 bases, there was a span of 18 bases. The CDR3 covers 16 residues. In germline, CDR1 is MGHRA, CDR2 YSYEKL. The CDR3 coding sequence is TGCGCCAGCAGCCAATTCCCGAAACAGGGAAAGACTGAAGCTTTCTTT. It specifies CASSQFPKQGKTEAFF.

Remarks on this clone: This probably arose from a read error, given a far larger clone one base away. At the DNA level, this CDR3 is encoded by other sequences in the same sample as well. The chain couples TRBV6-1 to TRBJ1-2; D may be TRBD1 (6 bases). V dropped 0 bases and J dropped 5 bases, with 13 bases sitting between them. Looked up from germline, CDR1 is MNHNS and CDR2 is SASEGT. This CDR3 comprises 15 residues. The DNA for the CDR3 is TGTGCCAGCAGTGAAGCATCGACAGGCGGGTATGGCTACACCTTC. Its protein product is CASSEASTGGYGYTF.